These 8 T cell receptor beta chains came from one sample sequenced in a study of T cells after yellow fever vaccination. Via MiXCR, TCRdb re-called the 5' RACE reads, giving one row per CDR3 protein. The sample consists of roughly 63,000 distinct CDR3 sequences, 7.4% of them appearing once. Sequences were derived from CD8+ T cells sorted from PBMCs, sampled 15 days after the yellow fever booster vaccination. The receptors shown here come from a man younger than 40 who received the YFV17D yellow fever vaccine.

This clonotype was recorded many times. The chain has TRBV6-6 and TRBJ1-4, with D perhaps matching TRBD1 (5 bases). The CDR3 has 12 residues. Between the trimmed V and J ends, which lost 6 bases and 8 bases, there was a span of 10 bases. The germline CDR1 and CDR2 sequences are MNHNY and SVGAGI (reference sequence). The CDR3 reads CASSQGLEKLFF. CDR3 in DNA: TGTGCCAGCAGCCAGGGACTAGAAAAACTGTTTTTT.

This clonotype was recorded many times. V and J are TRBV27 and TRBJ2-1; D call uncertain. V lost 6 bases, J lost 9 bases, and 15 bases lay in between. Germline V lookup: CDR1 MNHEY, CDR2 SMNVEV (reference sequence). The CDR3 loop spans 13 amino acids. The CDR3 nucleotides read TGTGCCAGCAGGGCCCCCCCGGGTCTTGAGCAGTTCTTC. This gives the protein CASRAPPGLEQFF.

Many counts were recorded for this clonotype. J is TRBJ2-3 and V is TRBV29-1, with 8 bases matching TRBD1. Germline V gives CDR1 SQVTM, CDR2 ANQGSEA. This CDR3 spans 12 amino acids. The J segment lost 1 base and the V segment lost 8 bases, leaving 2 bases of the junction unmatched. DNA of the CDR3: TGCAGCTACAGGGGGGGCACAGATACGCAGTATTTT. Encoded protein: CSYRGGTDTQYF.

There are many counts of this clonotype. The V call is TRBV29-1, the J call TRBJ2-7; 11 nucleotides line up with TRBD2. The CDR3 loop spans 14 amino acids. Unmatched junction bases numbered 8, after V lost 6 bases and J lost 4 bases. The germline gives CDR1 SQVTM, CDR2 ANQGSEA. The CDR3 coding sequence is TGCAGCGTGGAACTAGCGGGAGTTCCATACGAGCAGTACTTC. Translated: CSVELAGVPYEQYF.

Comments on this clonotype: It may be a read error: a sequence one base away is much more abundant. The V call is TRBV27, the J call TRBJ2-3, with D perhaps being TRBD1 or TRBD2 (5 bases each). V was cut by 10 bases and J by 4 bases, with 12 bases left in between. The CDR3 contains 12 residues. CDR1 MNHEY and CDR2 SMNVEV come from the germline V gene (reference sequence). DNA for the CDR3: TGTGCCATCAGGGACGGAGCAGATACGCAGTATTTT. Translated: CAIRDGADTQYF.

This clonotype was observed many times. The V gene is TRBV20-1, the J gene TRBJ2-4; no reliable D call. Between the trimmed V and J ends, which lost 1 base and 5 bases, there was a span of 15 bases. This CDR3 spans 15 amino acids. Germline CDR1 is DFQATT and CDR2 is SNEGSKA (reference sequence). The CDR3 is CSARVLIAVENIQYF. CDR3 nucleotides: TGCAGTGCTAGAGTCCTAATCGCCGTCGAAAACATTCAGTACTTC.

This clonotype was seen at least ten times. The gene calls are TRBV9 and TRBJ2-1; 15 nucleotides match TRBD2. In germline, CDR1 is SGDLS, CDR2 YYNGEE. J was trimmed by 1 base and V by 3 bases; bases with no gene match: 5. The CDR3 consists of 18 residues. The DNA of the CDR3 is TGTGCCAGCAGCGGGGGACTAGCGGGAGGATCGTCCTACAATGAGCAGTTCTTC. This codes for CASSGGLAGGSSYNEQFF.

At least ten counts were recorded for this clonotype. In DNA, the CDR3 is TGTGCCAGCAGCTCCTCTCAGGGACAGGGCGAAAACAATGAGCAGTTCTTC. It specifies CASSSSQGQGENNEQFF. The rearrangement uses TRBV7-9 and TRBJ2-1; 9 bases align to TRBD1. CDR1 is SEHNR and CDR2 is FQNEAQ in the germline V gene (reference sequence). V was clipped by 4 bases and J by 5 bases; unmatched bases: 12. The CDR3 has 17 amino acids.